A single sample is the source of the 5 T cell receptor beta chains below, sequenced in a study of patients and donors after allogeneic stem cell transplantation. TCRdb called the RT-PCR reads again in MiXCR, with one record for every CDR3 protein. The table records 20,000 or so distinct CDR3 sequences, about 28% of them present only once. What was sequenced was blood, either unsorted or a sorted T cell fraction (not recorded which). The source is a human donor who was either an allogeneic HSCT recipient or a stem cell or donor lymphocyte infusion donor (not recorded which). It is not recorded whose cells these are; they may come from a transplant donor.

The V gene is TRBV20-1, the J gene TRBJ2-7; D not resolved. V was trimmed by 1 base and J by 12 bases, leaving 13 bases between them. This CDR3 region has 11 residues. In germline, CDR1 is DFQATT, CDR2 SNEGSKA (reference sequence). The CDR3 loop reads CSARGDSSLYV. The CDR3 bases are TGCAGTGCTAGAGGCGACTCATCCCTGTACGTC.

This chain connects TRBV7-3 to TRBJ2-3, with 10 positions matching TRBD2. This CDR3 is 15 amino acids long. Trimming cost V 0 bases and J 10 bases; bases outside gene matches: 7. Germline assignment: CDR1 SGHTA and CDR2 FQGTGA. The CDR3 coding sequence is TGTGCCAGCAGCTTAACTAGCGGGGGGCCCATACCGCAGTATTTT. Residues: CASSLTSGGPIPQYF.

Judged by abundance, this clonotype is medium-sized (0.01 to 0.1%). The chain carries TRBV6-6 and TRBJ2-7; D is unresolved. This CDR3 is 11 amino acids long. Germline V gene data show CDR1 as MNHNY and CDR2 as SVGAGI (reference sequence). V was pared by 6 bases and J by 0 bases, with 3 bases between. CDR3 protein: CASRDSYEQYV. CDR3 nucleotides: TGTGCCAGCAGAGACTCCTACGAGCAGTACGTC.

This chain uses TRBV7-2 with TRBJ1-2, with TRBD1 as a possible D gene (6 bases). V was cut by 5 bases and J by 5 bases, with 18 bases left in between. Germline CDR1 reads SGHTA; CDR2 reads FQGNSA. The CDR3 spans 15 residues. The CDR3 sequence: CASSPGQRALYGYTF. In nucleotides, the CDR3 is TGTGCCAGCAGCCCCGGACAGCGAGCCCTGTATGGCTACACCTTC.

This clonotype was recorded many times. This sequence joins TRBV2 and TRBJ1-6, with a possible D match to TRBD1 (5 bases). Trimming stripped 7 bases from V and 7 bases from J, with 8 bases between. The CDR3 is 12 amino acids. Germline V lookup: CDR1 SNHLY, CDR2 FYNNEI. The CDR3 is CASIGGNSPLHF. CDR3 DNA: TGTGCCAGCATTGGGGGGAATTCACCCCTCCACTTT.